Listed below are T cell receptor beta chains from one sample, sequenced in a study of blood T cell repertoires in COVID-19. TCRdb's copy holds only in-frame clones and misses some; the assay was immunoSEQ multiplex PCR. This sample has some 58,000 clones, with about nine tenths found just once. The sequenced sample consisted of peripheral blood. All receptors come from a man aged 35 to 55 with acute or convalescent COVID-19. Both conserved end residues are part of each CDR3. D genes are given only for firm matches. Clone size is not always given. Where it is, it says once, few, many or a class for expanded clones.

D,size,V,J,CDR3,DNA
-,-,TRBV4-1,TRBJ1-2,CASSQGGLFGYTF,TGCGCCAGCAGCCAAGGCGGTCTGTTCGGCTACACCTTC
-,-,TRBV19,TRBJ2-7,CAAPPRGGSYEQYF,TGTGCCGCACCCCCCCGCGGCGGCTCCTACGAGCAGTACTTC
TRBD2,-,TRBV25-1,TRBJ2-7,CASSQLAGYGEQYF,TGTGCCAGCAGCCAACTAGCGGGATATGGCGAGCAGTACTTC
TRBD2,-,TRBV30,TRBJ2-7,CAWSPKTTSGRTRSYEQYF,TGTGCCTGGAGCCCAAAAACGACTAGCGGGAGGACCCGCTCCTACGAGCAGTACTTC
-,-,TRBV11-2,TRBJ2-3,CASSSLGTPSSTDTQYF,TGTGCCAGCAGCTCCCTCGGGACTCCTTCTAGCACAGATACGCAGTATTTT
TRBD1,once,TRBV27,TRBJ2-1,CASSPHTGGGGNEQFF,TGTGCCAGCAGTCCCCATACAGGGGGTGGGGGCAATGAGCAGTTCTTC
TRBD1,-,TRBV10-3,TRBJ1-2,CAINPDRGLYGYTF,TGTGCCATCAATCCGGACAGGGGGCTGTATGGCTACACCTTC
-,few,TRBV11-2,TRBJ2-2,CASRELGAAGELFF,TGTGCCAGCAGGGAGTTAGGGGCGGCCGGGGAGCTGTTTTTT
-,-,TRBV27,TRBJ1-2,CASSFGRGAYGYTF,TGTGCCAGCAGTTTTGGTCGGGGGGCGTATGGCTACACCTTC
-,few,TRBV5-8,TRBJ2-7,CASSLVGVTYEQYF,TGTGCCAGCAGCTTGGTAGGGGTTACCTACGAGCAGTACTTC
TRBD1,-,TRBV5-1,TRBJ1-6,CASSLAGQNYSPLHF,TGCGCCAGCAGCTTGGCGGGACAGAATTATTCACCCCTCCACTTT
-,once,TRBV12-3/TRBV12-4,TRBJ1-3,CASTTSVGATIYF,TGTGCCAGCACCACCAGCGTTGGAGCCACCATATATTTT
-,-,TRBV9,TRBJ1-1,CASSSQGIVTEAFF,TGTGCCAGCAGCTCACAGGGAATTGTAACTGAAGCTTTCTTT
-,-,TRBV13,TRBJ2-3,CASSLALAGSDTQYF,TGTGCCAGCAGCTTAGCCCTCGCGGGGTCAGATACGCAGTATTTT
TRBD2,-,TRBV25-1,TRBJ2-3,CASSGGLAGIGPQYF,TGTGCCAGCAGTGGGGGACTAGCGGGAATCGGCCCGCAGTATTTT
-,-,TRBV4-1,TRBJ1-4,CASSALQGEKLFF,TGCGCCAGCAGCGCCCTTCAGGGTGAAAAACTGTTTTTT
-,-,TRBV6-5,TRBJ1-1,CASSPLAENTEAFF,TGTGCCAGCAGTCCCCTGGCGGAGAACACTGAAGCTTTCTTT
-,-,TRBV6-1,TRBJ1-1,CASSENLGSRGTEAFF,TGTGCCAGCAGTGAAAATTTAGGGAGTCGAGGCACTGAAGCTTTCTTT
TRBD2,-,TRBV10-3,TRBJ2-1,CAISTGLAGPNEQFF,TGTGCCATCAGTACGGGACTAGCGGGACCCAATGAGCAGTTCTTC
-,-,TRBV14,TRBJ1-6,CASSRARQSAFNSPLHF,TGTGCCAGCAGCCGGGCCCGACAGAGCGCATTTAATTCACCCCTCCACTTT
-,-,TRBV3-1/TRBV3-2,TRBJ2-2,CASSQGSSANTGELFF,TGTGCCAGCAGCCAAGGATCCTCAGCGAACACCGGGGAGCTGTTTTTT
-,-,TRBV27,TRBJ1-4,CASSLGRGWGEKLFF,TGTGCCAGCAGTTTAGGCCGGGGGTGGGGAGAAAAACTGTTTTTT
-,-,TRBV24-1,TRBJ2-1,CATSPDHYGEQFF,TGTGCCACCAGTCCCGACCACTATGGTGAGCAGTTCTTC
-,-,TRBV30,TRBJ1-1,CAWSSPSGQAFF,TGTGCCTGGAGTTCCCCCAGCGGACAAGCTTTCTTT
TRBD2,once,TRBV7-9,TRBJ2-7,CASSRGLAGSYEQYF,TGTGCCAGCAGCCGGGGACTAGCGGGATCATACGAGCAGTACTTC
-,-,TRBV18,TRBJ2-3,CASSPPKLADSTDTQYF,TGTGCCAGCTCACCTCCAAAGCTAGCTGATAGCACAGATACGCAGTATTTT
-,-,TRBV2,TRBJ2-2,CASSVWNTGELFF,TGTGCCAGCTCAGTCTGGAACACCGGGGAGCTGTTTTTT
TRBD1,-,TRBV6-2/TRBV6-3,TRBJ2-1,CASSPAGQGRYNEQFF,TGTGCCAGCAGTCCGGCGGGACAGGGACGCTACAATGAGCAGTTCTTC
TRBD2,-,TRBV6-6,TRBJ2-4,CASRPTSGSAKNIQYF,TGTGCCAGCAGACCGACTAGCGGGAGCGCCAAAAACATTCAGTACTTC
TRBD2,-,TRBV6-6,TRBJ2-2,CASKGLMNTGELFF,TGTGCCAGCAAGGGACTAATGAACACCGGGGAGCTGTTTTTT
-,-,TRBV15,TRBJ2-7,CATSRGKGIDEQYF,TGTGCCACCAGCCGTGGGAAGGGGATAGACGAGCAGTACTTC
TRBD2,-,TRBV10-3,TRBJ2-3,CAISDWMKRGIISGTQYF,TGTGCCATCAGTGATTGGATGAAGCGGGGGATCATCTCTGGGACGCAGTATTTT
-,-,TRBV30,TRBJ1-5,CAWSGGGGQPQHF,TGTGCCTGGAGTGGGGGAGGGGGTCAGCCCCAGCATTTT
TRBD2,-,TRBV7-2,TRBJ2-7,CASSPSRGGYEQYF,TGTGCCAGCAGCCCTTCCCGGGGGGGATACGAGCAGTACTTC
TRBD2,-,TRBV3-1/TRBV3-2,TRBJ2-3,CASSDSGSTDTQYF,TGTGCCAGCTCTGATAGCGGGAGCACAGATACGCAGTATTTT